The 4 T cell receptor beta chains given below trace back to one sample, sequenced in a study of CD8+CD57+ T cells in acquired aplastic anemia. Genomic DNA constituted the template upon which TCR beta VDJ and CDR3 profiling was performed. TCRdb called the reads again in MiXCR, with one record for every CDR3 protein. Of approximately 130,000 distinct CDR3 sequences listed, 55% to 60% are singletons. Flow cytometry had shown expanded CD8+CD57+ cells in the patients chosen for sequencing. Material: sorted CD4+, CD8+, or CD8+CD57+ T cells (not recorded which) from PBMCs. The receptors stem from a human donor with aplastic anemia.

A few counts support this clonotype. The genes are TRBV24-1 and TRBJ2-1; D is unclear. The germline CDR1 and CDR2 sequences are KGHDR and SFDVKD. V lost 5 bases to trimming and J lost 6 bases, with 13 bases between them. The CDR3 totals 14 residues. In nucleotides, the CDR3 is TGTGCCACCAGTGCCCCCCTAGATGGCAATGAGCAGTTCTTC. Amino acid sequence: CATSAPLDGNEQFF.

This chain connects TRBV24-1 to TRBJ1-5; D is undetermined. CDR1 and CDR2 (germline): KGHDR, SFDVKD. The V end lost 12 bases, the J end lost 1 base, and 12 bases lay between the germline ends. The CDR3 runs to 13 residues. DNA for the CDR3: TGTGCCTCTGAAGGAGGGAGCAATCAGCCCCAGCATTTT. Residues: CASEGGSNQPQHF.

The chain combines TRBV5-1 with TRBJ2-7; no definite D call. Trimming left V 0 bases short and J 3 bases short, with 10 bases between. CDR1 and CDR2 from the germline V gene are SGHRS and YFSETQ. This CDR3 is 14 amino acids long. The CDR3 bases are TGCGCCAGCAGCTTGGTAGTGGGAAACTACGAGCAGTACTTC. Translating it yields CASSLVVGNYEQYF. The full variable domain, rest sourced from reference TRBV5-1 and TRBJ2-7, is KAGVTQTPRYLIKTRGQQVTLSCSPISGHRSVSWYQQTPGQGLQFLFEYFSETQRNKGNFPGRFSGRQFSNSRSEMNVSTLELGDSALYLCASSLVVGNYEQYFGPGTRLTVT.

The sample holds many counts of this clonotype. The chain combines TRBV7-6 with TRBJ2-3; the match to TRBD2 covers 8 bases. Germline CDR1 is SGHVS and CDR2 is FNYEAQ. V gave up 0 bases and J gave up 2 bases; unmatched junction bases: 10. This CDR3 has 18 residues. CDR3 protein: CASSLAESGRETTDTQYF. The DNA of the CDR3 is TGTGCCAGCAGCTTAGCGGAAAGCGGGAGAGAAACCACAGATACGCAGTATTTT.